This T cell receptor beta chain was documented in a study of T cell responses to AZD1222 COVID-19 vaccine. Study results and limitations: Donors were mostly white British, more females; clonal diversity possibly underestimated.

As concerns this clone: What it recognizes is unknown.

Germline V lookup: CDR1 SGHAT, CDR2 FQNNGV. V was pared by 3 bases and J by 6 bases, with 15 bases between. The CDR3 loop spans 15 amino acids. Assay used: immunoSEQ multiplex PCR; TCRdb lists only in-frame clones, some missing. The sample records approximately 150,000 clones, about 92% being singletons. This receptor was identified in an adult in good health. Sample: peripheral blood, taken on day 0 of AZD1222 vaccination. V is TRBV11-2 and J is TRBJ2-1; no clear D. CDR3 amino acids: CASSFWDNDSNEQFF. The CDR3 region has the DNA TGTGCCAGCAGCTTTTGGGATAACGACTCCAATGAGCAGTTCTTC. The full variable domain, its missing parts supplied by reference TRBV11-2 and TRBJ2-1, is EAGVAQSPRYKIIEKRQSVAFWCNPISGHATLYWYQQILGQGPKLLIQFQNNGVVDDSQLPKDRFSAERLKGVDSTLKIQPAKLEDSAVYLCASSFWDNDSNEQFFGPGTRLTVL.